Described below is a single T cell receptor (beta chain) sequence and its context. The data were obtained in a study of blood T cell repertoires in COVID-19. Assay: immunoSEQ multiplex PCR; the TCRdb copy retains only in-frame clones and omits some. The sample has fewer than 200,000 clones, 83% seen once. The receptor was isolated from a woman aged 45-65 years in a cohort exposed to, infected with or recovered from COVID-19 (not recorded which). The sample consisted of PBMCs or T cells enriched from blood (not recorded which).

The CDR3 spells CASSLGQNSPLHF. DNA of the CDR3: TGCGCCAGCAGCTTGGGACAGAATTCACCCCTCCACTTT. This chain uses TRBV5-1 with TRBJ1-6, with D perhaps matching TRBD1 (5 bases). This CDR3 is 13 amino acids long. Trimming took off 0 bases at V and 7 bases at J, with 5 bases between the two ends. Germline values: CDR1 SGHRS, CDR2 YFSETQ.